This TCR beta chain emerged from a study of regulatory and conventional T cells in RAG deficiency. A note on this clone: What it binds is unknown.

The V gene's germline CDR1 is SGHTA and CDR2 FQGTGA. V shed 1 base and J shed 2 bases, with 16 bases lying between them. The CDR3 consists of 17 residues. General study points: Treg unique TCR beta sequences were about 92-fold fewer in Omenn syndrome and CID/AS patients than controls. Shannon entropy was markedly lower and Simpson indices higher in RAG-deficient patients than control T-cell subsets. In Omenn syndrome, Treg and Tconv repertoires overlapped >75%.

Genomic DNA came from blood conventional CD4+ T cells gated CD25-low CD127-high. Assay: immunoSEQ multiplex PCR; the TCRdb copy retains only in-frame clones and omits some. The table has around 12,000 clones, approximately 93% seen once. The same data also went into a second study, on regulatory T cells. That source adds: Primers: 52 TRBV forward and 13 TRBJ reverse. Patient repertoires had restricted TRB V-J pairs and skewed V and J usage, most in Tregs.

This clonotype was obtained from a human donor in good health. The chain joins TRBV7-3 to TRBJ2-3; TRBD1 is a possible D gene (5 bases). Specimen: CD4+ effector T cells sorted from blood. CDR3 bases: TGTGCCAGCAGCTTAAGGGCGCCAGGGAAATTCACAGATACGCAGTATTTT. Translation: CASSLRAPGKFTDTQYF.